This TCR beta chain is drawn from a study of T cells expressing NK-cell markers. Germline CDR1 and CDR2: DFQATT and SNEGSKA (reference sequence). The CDR3 loop spans 14 amino acids. TCRdb re-called the 5' RACE reads, yielding one record per CDR3 amino acid sequence without DNA. This repertoire includes around 280,000 distinct CDR3 sequences. This chain uses TRBV20-1 with TRBJ1-5; the D call from TCRdb, TRBD1, cannot be confirmed without DNA. This TCR was sampled from a man between 18 and 29 years old in good health. The sample was blood T cells: a sorted CD56 or NKG2C T cell subset, CD4+ or CD8+ T cells, or bulk PBMC T cells (not recorded which). The CDR3 region is CSAEYRSSNQPQHF.